Sequencing of this T cell receptor (beta chain) was carried out in a study of blood T cell repertoires in COVID-19. About the study: Samples taken during acute and convalescent COVID-19 were collected in the United States, Italy and Spain. T cells, B-cell-depleted T cells, or PBMCs provided the cDNA or gDNA that served as material.

Data came from immunoSEQ multiplex PCR; TCRdb stores just in-frame clones and leaves some out. The table lists 170,000 or so clones, about four fifths of them singletons. V lost 4 bases and J lost 4; bases outside the gene matches: 4. CDR1 and CDR2 from the germline V gene are SGDLS and YYNGEE. The CDR3 covers 15 residues. This clone was observed once. This receptor was obtained from a man between 65 and 80 years old with active or convalescent COVID-19. The sequenced sample was peripheral blood. This rearrangement joins TRBV9 to TRBJ2-1, with 11 positions matching TRBD2. The CDR3 DNA sequence: TGTGCCAGCAGCCCGGGACTAGCGGAATACAATGAGCAGTTCTTC. Translated, it gives CASSPGLAEYNEQFF.